The T cell receptor (beta chain) described here comes from a study of blood T cell repertoires in COVID-19. Study in general: Sites in the United States, Italy and Spain provided acute and convalescent COVID-19 samples.

The CDR3 has 15 amino acids. CDR1 is LGHDT, CDR2 YNNKEL, per germline (reference sequence). V shed 3 bases and J 10 bases; nucleotides not matched to a gene: 9. Some clones are missing from TCRdb's copy, which holds only in-frame ones; the method was immunoSEQ multiplex PCR. The sample holds approximately 70,000 clones, about nine tenths seen once. The chain uses TRBV3-1 (or the pseudogene TRBV3-2) and TRBJ1-6; 7 nucleotides match TRBD1. The material sequenced was peripheral blood. The TCR originated in a human donor in a cohort sampled during active COVID-19. CDR3 region: CASSHSSGQKSPLHF. Here the CDR3 DNA reads TGTGCCAGCAGCCATTCTTCGGGACAGAAGTCACCCCTCCACTTT.